This T cell receptor (beta chain) was recovered during a study of OX40 agonist ivuxolimab in advanced cancers. Study-level information: Intravenous ivuxolimab at 0.01 to 10 mg/kg was given to patients every 2 weeks. Of mixed ages from roughly 23 to 80 and averaging about 60 years, the group was approximately 80% male.

TCRdb keeps only in-frame clones here, not all; method: immunoSEQ multiplex PCR. The data contain about 77,000 clones, about 85% of them singletons. The CDR3 runs to 13 residues. Germline CDR1 and CDR2: LNHDA and SQIVND (reference sequence). Trimming removed 0 bases at V and 2 bases at J, with 2 bases between. General study points: More expanded clones were seen, on average, in CD8+ T cells than in CD4+. CD4+ and CD8+ blood T cells expanded clonally by week 6 at 0.1 to 3.0 mg/kg.

On this clone itself: Its specificity is not known. The identical CDR3 is also encoded by other nucleotide sequences in the sample.

The V gene is TRBV19, the J gene TRBJ1-5; D ambiguous. The sequence came from an adult with an advanced solid tumor such as melanoma, head and neck, liver or kidney cancer. Sequences were derived from CD4+ or CD8+ T cells sorted from blood, sampled in a trial of the OX40 agonist ivuxolimab. Here the CDR3 reads CASSIEGNQPQHF. CDR3 in DNA: TGTGCCAGTAGTATAGAGGGCAATCAGCCCCAGCATTTT.